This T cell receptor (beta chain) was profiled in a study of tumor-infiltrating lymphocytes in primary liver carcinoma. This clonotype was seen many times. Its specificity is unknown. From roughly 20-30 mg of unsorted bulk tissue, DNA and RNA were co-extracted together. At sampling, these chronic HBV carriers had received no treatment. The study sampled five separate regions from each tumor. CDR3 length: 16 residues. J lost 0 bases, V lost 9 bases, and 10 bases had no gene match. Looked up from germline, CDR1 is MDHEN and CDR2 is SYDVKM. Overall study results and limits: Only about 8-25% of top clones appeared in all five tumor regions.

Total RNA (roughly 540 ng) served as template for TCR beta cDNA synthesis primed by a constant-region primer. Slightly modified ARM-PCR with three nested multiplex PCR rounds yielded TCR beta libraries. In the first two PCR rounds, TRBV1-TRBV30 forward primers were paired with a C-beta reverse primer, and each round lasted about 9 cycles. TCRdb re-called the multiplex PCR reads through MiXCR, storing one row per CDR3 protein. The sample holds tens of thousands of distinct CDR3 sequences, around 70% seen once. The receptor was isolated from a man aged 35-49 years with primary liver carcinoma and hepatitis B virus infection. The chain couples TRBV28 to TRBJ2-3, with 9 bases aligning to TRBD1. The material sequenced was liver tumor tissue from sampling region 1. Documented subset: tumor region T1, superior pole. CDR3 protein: CASGDRVLSSTDTQYF. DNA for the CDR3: TGTGCCAGTGGGGACAGGGTCTTATCTAGCACAGATACGCAGTATTTT.